The clone carrying this T cell receptor beta chain appeared a single time. Its specificity is unknown. The donors were members of the validation cohort comprising over 90 subjects, separate from the roughly 690-subject first cohort. The data were taken from a study of cytomegalovirus exposure and HLA in healthy donors. Points from the study as a whole: According to reports, the classifier identified cytomegalovirus status with high specificity and sensitivity. A few CMV-associated chains were confirmed in vitro to be specific for CMV antigens. First-cohort TCR clusters were later found to tend to co-occur in the approximately 120 validation repertoires.

This CDR3 spans 13 amino acids. V gave up 4 bases and J gave up 6 bases; unmatched junction bases: 2. Germline V lookup: CDR1 MGHDK, CDR2 SYGVNS. TCRdb's copy holds only in-frame clones and misses some; the assay was immunoSEQ multiplex PCR. The data contain 150,000 to 200,000 clones, around nine tenths of them singletons. The clonotype originates from a woman in her 30s in good health and CMV-seronegative. The rearrangement uses TRBV25-1 and TRBJ2-1; 8 nucleotides align to TRBD2. Sequenced material: PBMCs. The CDR3 region has the DNA TGTGCCAGCAGTGCCGGGACTAGCAATGAGCAGTTCTTC. Translated: CASSAGTSNEQFF.